These T cell receptor beta chains were read from a single sample in a study of glioma-infiltrating T cells after dendritic cell vaccination. Clones were read by immunoSEQ multiplex PCR, and TCRdb kept only the in-frame ones, dropping some. The profile shows approximately 22,000 clones, 75% to 85% of them singletons. This material consisted of blood, taken before dendritic cell vaccination. These TCRs come from a human donor with glioblastoma. Both conserved end residues are trimmed from each CDR3.

v_gene	len	CDR3aa
TRBV19	11	ASSGSGTDTQY
TRBV6-6	12	ASSLQGSGNTIY
TRBV19	11	ASKRRDQETQY
TRBV2	15	ASSDVTSFMDNQPQH
TRBV28	12	ASSPPGQGNTIY
TRBV18	11	ASSPTPGGEAF
TRBV5-4	11	ASSLGRGNTYT
TRBV5-6	12	ASSQEAGITEAF
TRBV10-3	11	AISGDRNYGYT
TRBV7-2	10	ASREANYEQY
TRBV19	12	ASRTSGTWNEQF
TRBV28	13	ASSLPGTGSKTQY
TRBV28	13	ASSSPRGAVQPQH
TRBV7-9	11	ASHQGARTEAF
TRBV19	13	ASSLTGTGADTQY
TRBV25-1	15	ASSELSGVGSYNEQF
TRBV5-1	15	ASSLITSGTSYNEQF
TRBV5-1	11	ASTTDSFYEQF
TRBV6-6	14	ASSYSTGAVGYGYT
TRBV9	12	ASSAGNSGNTIY
TRBV28	12	ASSVPGQAYEQY
TRBV29-1	9	SVYYTGELF
TRBV7-8	18	ASSLELGNLIASSSYEQY